What follows describes a single TCR beta chain. Germline V lookup: CDR1 LGHNA, CDR2 YNFKEQ. Between the trimmed V and J ends, which lost 1 base and 4 bases, there was a span of 14 bases. The CDR3 runs 16 residues. This entry comes from a study of cytomegalovirus exposure and HLA in healthy donors. The table came from immunoSEQ multiplex PCR; TCRdb's copy has only in-frame clones and leaves some out. The data hold roughly 150,000 clones, with about 94% observed a single time. This sequence joins TRBV4-2 and TRBJ1-5; D is undetermined. The origin of this receptor is a man between 18 and 35 years old in good health and CMV-seropositive. The sample comprised PBMCs. The CDR3, as DNA: TGTGCCAGCAGCCAAGCTGTTATAAGAGAAAATCAGCCCCAGCATTTT. It specifies CASSQAVIRENQPQHF.